The 10 T cell receptor beta chains given below trace back to one sample, sequenced in a study of T cells in Graves' hyperthyroidism and ophthalmopathy. The source material, RNA transcripts, was used to amplify TCR beta CDR3 regions. TCR CDR3 underwent first-round RT-PCR with the HTBI primer set. A single record per CDR3 protein comes from TCRdb applying MiXCR to the multiplex PCR reads. The table has about 380,000 distinct CDR3 sequences, approximately 15% seen once. The sequencing input was blood. All receptors come from a man aged 25-45 years with Graves' hyperthyroidism that later progressed to Graves' ophthalmopathy.

This clonotype appeared many times. The chain joins TRBV7-6 to TRBJ1-2, with TRBD1 identical over 8 bases. The CDR3 contains 13 residues. Germline lookup yields CDR1 SGHVS and CDR2 FNYEAQ. The V and J ends lost 0 bases and 6 bases, in that order; junction bases with no gene match: 0. CDR3 region: CASSLARGHGYTF. CDR3 coding DNA: TGTGCCAGCAGCTTAGCCAGGGGGCATGGCTACACCTTC.

This clonotype was seen at least ten times. The genes are TRBV10-2 and TRBJ1-2; the match to TRBD1 covers 8 bases. After removal of 4 bases from V and 4 bases from J, the junction contained 14 bases not matched to a gene. Germline values: CDR1 WSHSY, CDR2 SAAADI. CDR3 length: 17 amino acids. CDR3 bases: TGCGCCAGCAGTGCTTTAACCGGGACAGGCTCCACCTATGGCTACACCTTC. Its translation: CASSALTGTGSTYGYTF.

The chain carries TRBV10-3 and TRBJ2-5; 9 bases agree with TRBD2. Germline V CDR1 and CDR2: ENHRY, SYGVKD. V was clipped by 9 bases and J by 5 bases; unmatched bases: 1. The length of the CDR3 is 11 residues. CDR3 sequence reads: CAISGGETQYF. CDR3 nucleotide sequence: TGTGCCATAAGCGGGGGGGAGACCCAGTACTTC.

This chain connects TRBV5-6 to TRBJ2-7; TRBD2 matches 10 bases. The V segment lost 0 bases and the J segment 7 bases; nucleotides outside the gene matches: 13. There are 17 residues in the CDR3. Germline-derived CDR1 and CDR2 are SGHDT and YYEEEE. The CDR3 here is CASSLAASGGALGEQYF. DNA of the CDR3: TGTGCCAGCAGCTTGGCGGCTAGCGGGGGCGCCTTAGGGGAGCAGTACTTC.

This clonotype was seen repeatedly, ten times or more. The rearrangement joins TRBV20-1 to TRBJ1-5; TRBD1 matches 7 bases. Germline V CDR1 and CDR2: DFQATT, SNEGSKA (reference sequence). CDR3 length: 13 residues. Trimming took 5 bases from V and 6 from J; bases not matched to a gene: 7. In DNA, the CDR3 is TGCAGTGCTGCAGACAGGGCGACTCAGCCCCAGCATTTT. Translation: CSAADRATQPQHF.

For the CDR3, the DNA is TGCAGCGTGGCCCACTCTGAAGAGACCCAGTACTTC. Its protein product is CSVAHSEETQYF. The chain links TRBV29-1 to TRBJ2-5; D is uncertain. The CDR3 runs to 12 residues. V shed 6 bases and J shed 3 bases, with 11 bases lying between them. The germline V gene has CDR1 SQVTM and CDR2 ANQGSEA.

In this sample, this clonotype turned up many times. The V and J genes are TRBV11-2 and TRBJ1-2; D call uncertain. CDR3 length equals 16 residues. Germline V CDR1 and CDR2: SGHAT, FQNNGV. Trimming shortened V by 1 base and J by 0 bases, and 12 bases separated the two germline ends. As DNA, the CDR3 is TGTGCCAGCAGCTTAGCAGCTTCAACCCCTAACTATGGCTACACCTTC. Protein: CASSLAASTPNYGYTF.

This clonotype was counted between two and nine times. Written as DNA, the CDR3 is TGTGCCAGCAGCTTAAGGGAGAGTGACTCCTACGAGCAGTACTTC. Amino acid sequence: CASSLRESDSYEQYF. The gene calls are TRBV7-9 and TRBJ2-7, with D tentatively TRBD2 (5 bases). The length of the CDR3 is 15 residues. Germline CDR1 and CDR2: SEHNR and FQNEAQ (reference sequence). Trimming took off 2 bases at V and 0 bases at J, with 11 bases between the two ends.

The chain has TRBV2 and TRBJ2-7; either TRBD1 or TRBD2 may fit D (5 bases each). Germline CDR1 is SNHLY and CDR2 is FYNNEI. The length of the CDR3 is 13 residues. Trimming took 6 bases from V and 2 from J, leaving 11 bases between them. DNA for the CDR3: TGTGCCAGCAGGGGGGACGGAGCCTACGAGCAGTACTTC. Translated: CASRGDGAYEQYF.

In its sample, this clonotype was seen a few times. This chain links TRBV6-5 with TRBJ1-4; possible D gene TRBD1, 5 bases. Trimming stripped 0 bases from V and 12 bases from J, with 14 bases between. The germline V gene encodes CDR1 MNHEY and CDR2 SVGAGI. The CDR3 loop spans 14 amino acids. CDR3 DNA sequence: TGTGCCAGCAGTTACTCGAGCCACGCCAGGGAACTGTTTTTT. It is translated as CASSYSSHARELFF.